The rows below give T cell receptor beta chains drawn from one sample of a study of T cells in Graves' hyperthyroidism and ophthalmopathy. TCRdb analysed the multiplex PCR reads with MiXCR anew, one entry per CDR3 protein. This sample has roughly 500,000 distinct CDR3 sequences, with around 42% found just once. What was sequenced was peripheral blood or thyroid tissue (not recorded which). The receptors come from an adult woman with Graves' disease, either hyperthyroidism or ophthalmopathy (not recorded which). Each CDR3 is given with its conserved first and last residue. The order of the fields is J gene, clone size, D gene, V gene, CDR3 protein, CDR3 DNA. D genes are given only for firm matches. The size entry is marked missing in some rows and otherwise reads once, few, many or a size class.

TRBJ1-2,NA,NA,TRBV9,CASSGSRDNSWSYGYTF,TGTGCCAGCAGCGGATCCCGGGACAACTCATGGAGCTATGGCTACACCTTC
TRBJ2-5,many,NA,TRBV24-1,CATSDNLVDPETQYF,TGTGCCACCAGTGACAACCTGGTCGACCCCGAGACCCAGTACTTC
TRBJ1-1,NA,NA,TRBV7-9,CASSLLGTEALF,TGTGCCAGCAGCCTTCTAGGGACTGAAGCTCTCTTT
TRBJ2-7,NA,TRBD2,TRBV7-2,CASSLVVAGGAQYF,TGTGCCAGCAGCTTAGTGGTAGCGGGTGGCGCGCAGTACTTC
TRBJ1-2,few,NA,TRBV5-1,CASSLSDQRGYTF,TGCGCCAGCAGCCTATCCGACCAAAGGGGCTACACCTTC
TRBJ1-5,NA,TRBD1,TRBV20-1,CSASLGQGVYQPQHF,TGCAGTGCTAGCCTAGGACAGGGGGTGTATCAGCCCCAGCATTTT
TRBJ2-7,NA,TRBD2,TRBV27,CASSFRAGVYEQYF,TGTGCCAGCAGTTTCCGTGCGGGAGTCTACGAGCAGTACTTC
TRBJ1-6,NA,NA,TRBV4-1,CASSVAARNQPLHF,TGCGCCAGCAGCGTGGCAGCTCGGAATCAGCCCCTCCACTTT
TRBJ2-7,NA,NA,TRBV25-1,CASSDTGMVTYEQYF,TGTGCCAGCAGTGACACAGGGATGGTCACCTACGAGCAGTACTTC
TRBJ1-1,NA,NA,TRBV20-1,CSARTPNTEAFF,TGCAGTGCTCGTACCCCGAACACTGAAGCTTTCTTT
TRBJ2-7,many,TRBD2,TRBV5-1,CASSPGTSGRAGEQYF,TGCGCCAGCAGCCCCGGGACTAGCGGGAGGGCCGGCGAGCAGTACTTC
TRBJ2-5,NA,TRBD2,TRBV20-1,CSAAGTSGETQYF,TGCAGTGCCGCCGGGACTAGCGGAGAGACCCAGTACTTC
TRBJ1-2,many,TRBD1,TRBV7-3,CASSLRGQGGYTF,TGTGCCAGCAGCTTAAGGGGACAGGGGGGCTACACCTTC
TRBJ1-2,NA,NA,TRBV7-2,CASSQEGRFGYTF,TGTGCCAGCAGCCAAGAGGGGAGATTCGGCTACACCTTC
TRBJ1-1,many,NA,TRBV29-1,CSAQDGRPGAFF,TGCAGCGCCCAGGACGGCCGCCCGGGGGCTTTCTTT
TRBJ1-4,NA,NA,TRBV2,CASSLSVGGGEKLFF,TGTGCCAGCAGTTTATCGGTCGGGGGAGGGGAAAAACTGTTTTTT
TRBJ1-3,many,NA,TRBV25-1,CASSDQKPGAPGNTIYF,TGTGCCAGCAGTGACCAAAAACCCGGGGCACCTGGAAACACCATATATTTT
TRBJ2-7,NA,NA,TRBV20-1,CSASGRGTVRTYEQYF,TGCAGTGCTAGTGGCCGGGGGACGGTCAGAACCTACGAGCAGTACTTC
TRBJ1-2,NA,NA,TRBV7-2,CASSLAGRDYGYTF,TGTGCCAGCAGCTTAGCAGGCAGAGACTATGGCTACACCTTC
TRBJ2-7,NA,NA,TRBV20-1,CSARDPDGYEQYF,TGCAGTGCTAGAGATCCGGACGGCTACGAGCAGTACTTC
TRBJ2-3,NA,NA,TRBV7-2,CASSFGLIDTQYF,TGTGCCAGCAGCTTCGGGCTAATAGATACGCAGTATTTT
TRBJ1-1,NA,NA,TRBV2,CASREDQPSREAFF,TGTGCCAGCAGGGAGGACCAGCCCAGCCGTGAAGCTTTCTTT
TRBJ2-1,NA,NA,TRBV7-9,CASSSGPKSYNEQFF,TGTGCCAGCAGCTCCGGGCCCAAGTCCTACAATGAGCAGTTCTTC
TRBJ1-2,NA,TRBD1,TRBV5-1,CASSVRQGRSYGYTF,TGCGCCAGCAGCGTGAGACAGGGTAGGAGTTATGGCTACACCTTC
TRBJ2-2,many,NA,TRBV7-9,CASSRPNTGELFF,TGTGCCAGCAGCAGACCAAACACCGGGGAGCTGTTTTTT
TRBJ1-5,many,NA,TRBV10-3,CASKDPLGQPQHF,TGTGCCTCAAAGGACCCATTGGGCCAGCCCCAGCATTTT
TRBJ1-6,many,TRBD1,TRBV7-8,CASSLGDRISYNSPLHF,TGTGCCAGCAGCTTGGGGGACAGGATCTCCTATAATTCACCCCTCCACTTT
TRBJ1-2,many,NA,TRBV2,CASRRGTSAGGYTF,TGTGCCAGCAGGAGAGGGACTTCGGCGGGGGGCTACACCTTC
TRBJ1-2,few,NA,TRBV7-9,CASSQDGDINYGYTF,TGTGCCAGCAGCCAAGATGGGGATATTAACTATGGCTACACCTTC
TRBJ1-2,NA,NA,TRBV6-5,CASSSIARGRCGYTF,TGTGCCAGCAGTTCCATCGCCCGGGGTAGGTGTGGCTACACCTTC
TRBJ2-1,once,TRBD2,TRBV24-1,CATSDLSGSAYNEQFF,TGTGCCACCAGTGATTTGAGCGGGAGCGCCTACAATGAGCAGTTCTTC
TRBJ1-5,many,NA,TRBV7-2,CASSLVGAYPGNQPQHF,TGTGCCAGCAGCTTAGTAGGGGCCTATCCGGGCAATCAGCCCCAGCATTTT
TRBJ2-1,NA,NA,TRBV5-1,CASSSSSSYNEQFF,TGCGCCAGCAGTAGTAGCAGCTCTTACAATGAGCAGTTCTTC
TRBJ2-6,many,TRBD1,TRBV24-1,CATSDPRQGAGANVLTF,TGTGCCACCAGTGACCCCCGACAGGGTGCTGGGGCCAACGTCCTGACTTTC
TRBJ1-5,many,NA,TRBV29-1,CSVIGNSNQPQHF,TGCAGCGTTATAGGGAATAGCAATCAGCCCCAGCATTTT
TRBJ1-1,NA,NA,TRBV3-1,CASSHPARGRHTEAFF,TGTGCCAGCAGCCATCCTGCGCGGGGGAGGCACACTGAAGCTTTCTTT
TRBJ1-5,NA,NA,TRBV7-9,CASSFWTSGVTQHF,TGTGCCAGCAGCTTTTGGACTAGCGGTGTGACCCAGCATTTT
TRBJ1-1,NA,TRBD1,TRBV5-6,CASILLTGGIEAFF,TGTGCCAGCATCCTCCTGACAGGGGGCATAGAAGCTTTCTTT
TRBJ2-7,many,TRBD1,TRBV2,CASSDSGGAYEQYF,TGTGCCAGCAGTGATTCAGGGGGCGCTTACGAGCAGTACTTC
TRBJ2-7,many,TRBD1,TRBV2,CASRTGGYEQYF,TGTGCCAGCAGGACAGGGGGCTACGAGCAGTACTTC
TRBJ1-1,NA,NA,TRBV29-1,CRVGGYTEAFF,TGCAGAGTAGGAGGGTACACTGAAGCTTTCTTT
TRBJ2-2,NA,NA,TRBV7-2,CASSLSDWGNLFF,TGTGCCAGCAGCTTATCCGACTGGGGTAACCTGTTTTTT
TRBJ1-5,NA,TRBD1,TRBV12-3/TRBV12-4,CASNWPGQGGQPQHF,TGTGCCAGCAATTGGCCGGGACAGGGAGGGCAGCCCCAGCATTTT
TRBJ2-5,NA,TRBD2,TRBV29-1,CSVHGLAGARQETQYF,TGCAGCGTTCACGGACTAGCGGGAGCTCGGCAAGAGACCCAGTACTTC
TRBJ2-7,many,NA,TRBV5-1,CASSLAGGDGVYEQYF,TGCGCCAGCAGCTTGGCCGGCGGGGATGGTGTCTACGAGCAGTACTTC
TRBJ2-1,NA,TRBD2,TRBV20-1,CSASSGRARSFNEQFF,TGCAGTGCTAGTAGCGGGAGGGCCAGATCGTTCAATGAGCAGTTCTTC
TRBJ1-2,many,NA,TRBV19,CASRTRDTANYGYTF,TGTGCCAGTAGAACCCGGGACACCGCCAACTATGGCTACACCTTC
TRBJ2-6,NA,TRBD2,TRBV11-2,CASRPGGPGANVLTF,TGTGCCAGCAGGCCGGGAGGGCCTGGGGCCAACGTCCTGACTTTC
TRBJ2-2,few,NA,TRBV10-3,CAISELATGELFF,TGTGCCATCAGTGAGTTAGCAACCGGGGAGCTGTTTTTT
TRBJ1-1,NA,NA,TRBV10-2,CASSAPKATEAFF,TGCGCCAGCAGTGCCCCAAAGGCGACTGAAGCTTTCTTT
TRBJ2-7,NA,TRBD2,TRBV7-9,CASSSGLAGVAEQYF,TGTGCCAGCAGCTCGGGACTAGCGGGAGTAGCCGAGCAGTACTTC
TRBJ1-1,few,TRBD1,TRBV28,CASSFSLTGGMNTEAFF,TGTGCCAGCAGTTTCTCGTTGACAGGGGGGATGAACACTGAAGCTTTCTTT
TRBJ1-3,NA,TRBD1,TRBV2,CASRFRGRSGNTIYF,TGTGCCAGCAGGTTCAGGGGGCGATCGGGAAACACCATATATTTT
TRBJ2-5,NA,NA,TRBV7-2,CASNFKGGQETQYF,TGTGCCAGCAACTTCAAGGGGGGGCAGGAGACCCAGTACTTC